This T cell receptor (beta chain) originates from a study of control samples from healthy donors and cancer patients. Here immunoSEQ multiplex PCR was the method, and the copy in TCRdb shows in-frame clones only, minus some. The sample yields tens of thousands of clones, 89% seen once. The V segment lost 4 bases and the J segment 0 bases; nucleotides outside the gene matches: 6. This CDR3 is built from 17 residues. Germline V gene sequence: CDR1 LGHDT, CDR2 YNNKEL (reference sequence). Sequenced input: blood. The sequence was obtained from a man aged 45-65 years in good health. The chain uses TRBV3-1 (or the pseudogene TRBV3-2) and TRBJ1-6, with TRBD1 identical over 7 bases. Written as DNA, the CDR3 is TGTGCCAGCAGCCGACAGGGCCTGAGCTCCTATAATTCACCCCTCCACTTT. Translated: CASSRQGLSSYNSPLHF.